This T cell receptor beta chain was obtained from a study of cytomegalovirus exposure and HLA in healthy donors. Turning to the study itself: The Caucasian-associated ancestry cluster contained 81% of the roughly 390 genotyped donors.

Both 60 Vbeta primers and 13 Jbeta primers went into the PCR. Clones were read by immunoSEQ multiplex PCR, and TCRdb kept only the in-frame ones, dropping some. This sample has some 190,000 clones, with 78% found just once. V dropped 8 bases and J dropped 0 bases, with 9 bases sitting between them. This CDR3 spans 13 amino acids. Germline V CDR1 and CDR2: MNHNS, SASEGT. The V gene is TRBV6-1, the J gene TRBJ2-3; D perhaps matches TRBD2 (5 bases). This TCR came from a female donor in good health and CMV-seronegative. Input material: PBMCs. CDR3 bases: TGTGCCAGCGTTTGGACTAGCACAGATACGCAGTATTTT. This gives the protein CASVWTSTDTQYF.